This T cell receptor beta chain was sequenced during a study of blood T cell repertoires in COVID-19. Whole-study context: PBMCs, B-cell-depleted T cells, or T cells were the source of the cDNA or gDNA that made up the material.

Germline V lookup: CDR1 MNHEY, CDR2 SVGAGI. The junction had 9 bases not matched to a gene; V was cut back by 0 bases and J by 8 bases. The CDR3 spans 15 residues. Produced via immunoSEQ multiplex PCR; TCRdb's table is partial and in-frame only. Among about 150,000 clones listed, more than 80% were seen once. This clone was counted a few times. Sequencing input: peripheral blood. The TCR sequence derives from a human donor with acute or convalescent COVID-19. The donor label of this sample is uncertain. The chain links TRBV6-5 to TRBJ1-2, with 7 bases matching TRBD1. The CDR3 region has the DNA TGTGCCAGCAGTTACTCGAATCAGGGGGATCTAGGCTACACCTTC. Amino acids: CASSYSNQGDLGYTF.